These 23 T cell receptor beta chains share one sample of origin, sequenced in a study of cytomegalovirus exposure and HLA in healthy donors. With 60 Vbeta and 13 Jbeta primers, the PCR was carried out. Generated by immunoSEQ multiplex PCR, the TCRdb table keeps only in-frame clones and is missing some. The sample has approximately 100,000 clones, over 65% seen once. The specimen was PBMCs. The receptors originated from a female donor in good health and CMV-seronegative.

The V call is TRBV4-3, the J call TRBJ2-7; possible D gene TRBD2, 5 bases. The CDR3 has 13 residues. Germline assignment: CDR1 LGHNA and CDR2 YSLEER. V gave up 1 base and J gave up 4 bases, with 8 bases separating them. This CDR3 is CASSQVRTYEQYF. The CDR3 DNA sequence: TGCGCCAGCAGCCAAGTTCGGACTTACGAGCAGTACTTC.

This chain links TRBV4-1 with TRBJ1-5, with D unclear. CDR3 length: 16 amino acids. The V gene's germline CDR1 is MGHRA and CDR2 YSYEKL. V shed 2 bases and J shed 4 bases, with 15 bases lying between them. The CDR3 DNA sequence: TGCGCCAGCAGCCAAACCCCCGGGAATACAAATCAGCCCCAGCATTTT. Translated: CASSQTPGNTNQPQHF.

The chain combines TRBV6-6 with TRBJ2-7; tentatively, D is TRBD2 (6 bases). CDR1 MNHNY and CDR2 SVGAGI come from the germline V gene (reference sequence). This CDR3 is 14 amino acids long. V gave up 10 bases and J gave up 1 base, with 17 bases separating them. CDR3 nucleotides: TGTGCCACCCAGGGAGGACAAGATTCCTACGAGCAGTACTTC. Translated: CATQGGQDSYEQYF.

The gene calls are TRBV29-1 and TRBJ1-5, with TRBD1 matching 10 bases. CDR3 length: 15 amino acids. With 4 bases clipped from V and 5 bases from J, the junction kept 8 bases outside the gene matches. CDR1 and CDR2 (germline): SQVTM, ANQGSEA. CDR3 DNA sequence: TGCAGCGTTGGATGGGGACAGGGGACGCATCAGCCCCAGCATTTT. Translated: CSVGWGQGTHQPQHF.

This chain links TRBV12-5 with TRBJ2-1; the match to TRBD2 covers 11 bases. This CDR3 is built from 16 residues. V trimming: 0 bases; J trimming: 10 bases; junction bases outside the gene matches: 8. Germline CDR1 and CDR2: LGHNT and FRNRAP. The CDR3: CASGLVLAGARWEQFF. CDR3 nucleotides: TGTGCTAGTGGTTTGGTACTAGCGGGGGCCCGTTGGGAGCAGTTCTTC.

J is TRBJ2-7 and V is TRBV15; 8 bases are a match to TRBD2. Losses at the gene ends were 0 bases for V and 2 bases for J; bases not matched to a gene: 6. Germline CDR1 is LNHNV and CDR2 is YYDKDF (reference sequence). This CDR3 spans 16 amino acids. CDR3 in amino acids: CATSRDLVAGTYEQYF. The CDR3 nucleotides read TGTGCCACCAGCAGAGATCTTGTAGCGGGGACCTACGAGCAGTACTTC. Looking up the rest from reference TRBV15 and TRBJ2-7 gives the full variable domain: DAMVIQNPRYQVTQFGKPVTLSCSQTLNHNVMYWYQQKSSQAPKLLFHYYDKDFNNEADTPDNFQSRRPNTSFCFLDIRSPGLGDTAMYLCATSRDLVAGTYEQYFGPGTRLTVT.

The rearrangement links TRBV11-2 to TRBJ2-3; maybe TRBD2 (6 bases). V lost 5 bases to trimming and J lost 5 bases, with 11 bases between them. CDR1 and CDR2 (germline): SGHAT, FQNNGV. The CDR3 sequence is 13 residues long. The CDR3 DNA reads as TGTGCCAGCAGCCACCCGACTAGAGATACGCAGTATTTT. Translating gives CASSHPTRDTQYF.

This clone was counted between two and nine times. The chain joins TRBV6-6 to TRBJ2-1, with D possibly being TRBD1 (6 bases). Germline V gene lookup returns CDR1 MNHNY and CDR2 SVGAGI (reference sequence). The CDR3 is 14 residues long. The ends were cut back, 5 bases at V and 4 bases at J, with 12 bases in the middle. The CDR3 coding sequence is TGTGCCAGCAGTACAGGGAGCTCTTACAATGAGCAGTTCTTC. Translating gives CASSTGSSYNEQFF.

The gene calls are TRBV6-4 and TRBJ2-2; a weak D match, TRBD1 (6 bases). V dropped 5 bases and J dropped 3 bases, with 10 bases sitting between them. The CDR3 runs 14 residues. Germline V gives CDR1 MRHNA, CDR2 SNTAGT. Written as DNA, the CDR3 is TGTGCCAGCAGTACAGGGCCAGACACCGGGGAGCTGTTTTTT. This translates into CASSTGPDTGELFF.

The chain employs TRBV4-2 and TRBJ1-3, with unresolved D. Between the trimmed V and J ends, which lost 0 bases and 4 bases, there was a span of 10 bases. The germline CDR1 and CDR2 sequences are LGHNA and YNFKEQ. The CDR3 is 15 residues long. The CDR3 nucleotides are TGTGCCAGCAGCCAAGAGCTGTCGGGGGGAAACACCATATATTTT. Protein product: CASSQELSGGNTIYF.

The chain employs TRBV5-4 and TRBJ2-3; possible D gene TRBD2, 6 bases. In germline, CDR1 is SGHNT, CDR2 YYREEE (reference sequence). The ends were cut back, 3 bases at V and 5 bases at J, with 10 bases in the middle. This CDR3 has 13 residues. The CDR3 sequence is CASSSTSRDTQYF. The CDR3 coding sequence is TGTGCCAGCAGCTCCACTAGCCGAGATACGCAGTATTTT.

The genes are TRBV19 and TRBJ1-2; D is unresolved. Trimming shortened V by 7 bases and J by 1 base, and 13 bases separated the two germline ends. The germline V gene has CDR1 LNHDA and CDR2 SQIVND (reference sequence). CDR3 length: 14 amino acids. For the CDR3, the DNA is TGTGCCAGTACCGCGGCAGAAGTTAACTATGGCTACACCTTC. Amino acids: CASTAAEVNYGYTF.

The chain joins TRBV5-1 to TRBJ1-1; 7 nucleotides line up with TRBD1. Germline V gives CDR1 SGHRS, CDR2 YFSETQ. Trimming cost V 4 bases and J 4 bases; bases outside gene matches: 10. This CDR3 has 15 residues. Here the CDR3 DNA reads TGCGCCAGCAGCCACGCACCCCGGGACAGCACTGAAGCTTTCTTT. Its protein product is CASSHAPRDSTEAFF. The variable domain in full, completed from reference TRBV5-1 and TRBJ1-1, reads KAGVTQTPRYLIKTRGQQVTLSCSPISGHRSVSWYQQTPGQGLQFLFEYFSETQRNKGNFPGRFSGRQFSNSRSEMNVSTLELGDSALYLCASSHAPRDSTEAFFGQGTRLTVV.

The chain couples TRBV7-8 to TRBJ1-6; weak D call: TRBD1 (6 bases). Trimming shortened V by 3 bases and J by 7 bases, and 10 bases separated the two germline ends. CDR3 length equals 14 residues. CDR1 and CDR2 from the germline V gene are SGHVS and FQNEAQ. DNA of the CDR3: TGTGCCAGCAGCTTGCAGGGGAAGAATTCACCCCTCCACTTT. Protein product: CASSLQGKNSPLHF.

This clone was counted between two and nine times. The CDR3 DNA is TGTGCCAGCAGCTTAGAAGGCAGGGCCGGAGCTTTCTTT. This encodes CASSLEGRAGAFF. J is TRBJ1-1 and V is TRBV13, with D possibly TRBD1 on 5 matching bases. The CDR3 loop spans 13 amino acids. Trimming cost V 1 base and J 10 bases, with 13 bases left between them. CDR1 and CDR2 (germline): PRHDT, FYEKMQ (reference sequence).

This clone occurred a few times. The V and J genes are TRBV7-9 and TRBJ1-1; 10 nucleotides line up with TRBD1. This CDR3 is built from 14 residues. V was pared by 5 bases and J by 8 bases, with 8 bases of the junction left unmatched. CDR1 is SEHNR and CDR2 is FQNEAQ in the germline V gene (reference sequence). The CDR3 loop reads CASSDIGTGAEAFF. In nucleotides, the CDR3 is TGTGCCAGCAGCGACATCGGGACAGGGGCGGAAGCTTTCTTT.

The DNA of the CDR3 is TGTGCCAGCTCCACGAACTACTACGAGCAGTACTTC. Protein sequence: CASSTNYYEQYF. The V gene is TRBV28, the J gene TRBJ2-7; the D is unclear. CDR1 MDHEN and CDR2 SYDVKM come from the germline V gene. Between the trimmed V and J ends, which lost 8 bases and 3 bases, there was a span of 11 bases. This CDR3 comprises 12 residues.

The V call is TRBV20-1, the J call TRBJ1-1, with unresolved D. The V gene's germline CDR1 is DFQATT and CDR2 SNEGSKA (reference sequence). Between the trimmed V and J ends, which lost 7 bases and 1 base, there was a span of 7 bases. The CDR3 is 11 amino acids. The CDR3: CSGQGNTEAFF. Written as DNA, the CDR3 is TGCAGTGGACAAGGGAACACTGAAGCTTTCTTT.

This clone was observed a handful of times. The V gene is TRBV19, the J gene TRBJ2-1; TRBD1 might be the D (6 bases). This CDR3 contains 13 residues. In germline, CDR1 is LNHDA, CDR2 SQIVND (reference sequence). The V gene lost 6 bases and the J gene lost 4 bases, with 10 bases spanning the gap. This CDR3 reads CASRRQGYNEQFF. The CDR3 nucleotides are TGTGCCAGTAGAAGGCAGGGGTACAATGAGCAGTTCTTC.

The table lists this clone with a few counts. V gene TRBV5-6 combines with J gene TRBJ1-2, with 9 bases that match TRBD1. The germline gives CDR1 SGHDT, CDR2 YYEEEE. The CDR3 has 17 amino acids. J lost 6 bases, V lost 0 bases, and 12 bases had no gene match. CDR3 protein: CASSLANRDREADGYTF. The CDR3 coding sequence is TGTGCCAGCAGCTTGGCCAATCGGGACAGGGAGGCCGATGGCTACACCTTC.

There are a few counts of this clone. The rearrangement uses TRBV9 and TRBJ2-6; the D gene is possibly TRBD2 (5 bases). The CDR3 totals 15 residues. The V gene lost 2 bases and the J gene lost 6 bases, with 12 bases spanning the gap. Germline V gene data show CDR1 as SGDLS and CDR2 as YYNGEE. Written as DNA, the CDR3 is TGTGCCAGCAGCGTTGCTGGAGGTGTGGCCAACGTCCTGACTTTC. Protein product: CASSVAGGVANVLTF.

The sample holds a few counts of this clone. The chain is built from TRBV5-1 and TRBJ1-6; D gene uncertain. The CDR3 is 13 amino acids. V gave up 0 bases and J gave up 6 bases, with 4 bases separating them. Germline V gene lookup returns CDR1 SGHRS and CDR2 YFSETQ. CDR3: CASSLEPNSPLHF. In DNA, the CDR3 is TGCGCCAGCAGCTTGGAGCCTAATTCACCCCTCCACTTT.

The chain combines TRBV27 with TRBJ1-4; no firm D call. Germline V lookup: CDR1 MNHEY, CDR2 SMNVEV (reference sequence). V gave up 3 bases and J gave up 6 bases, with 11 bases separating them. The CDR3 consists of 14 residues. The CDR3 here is CASSFLGVDEKLFF. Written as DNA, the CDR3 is TGTGCCAGCAGTTTTTTGGGAGTCGATGAAAAACTGTTTTTT.